This T cell receptor beta chain was captured in a study of shared clonotypes between healthy human individuals. Study results and caveats: A generally larger estimated richness was seen in naive subsets than in memory subsets. Generation probabilities of non-shared clonotypes were lower (relative to those shared by all four donors).

On this clone itself: Antigen unknown.

Naive CD8 cells lacked CD45RO and underwent positive selection for CCR7, leaving out terminally differentiated effector memory CD45RA+ cells. TCRdb keeps only in-frame clones here, not all; method: immunoSEQ multiplex PCR. The repertoire consists of nearly 2 million clones, with approximately 95% occurring once and the leading ten covering 1.2%. The V gene's germline CDR1 is MNHNS and CDR2 SASEGT. Trimming removed 5 bases at V and 2 bases at J, with 13 bases between. The CDR3 is 14 amino acids. The chain uses TRBV6-1 and TRBJ2-7; TRBD1 or TRBD2 may be the D gene (5 bases each). The sequenced material came from naive CD8+ T cells sorted from blood. This receptor was obtained from a young man in good health. CDR3 in DNA: TGTGCCAGCAGTAAACGGGACGGACCCTACGAGCAGTACTTC. Translating gives CASSKRDGPYEQYF.